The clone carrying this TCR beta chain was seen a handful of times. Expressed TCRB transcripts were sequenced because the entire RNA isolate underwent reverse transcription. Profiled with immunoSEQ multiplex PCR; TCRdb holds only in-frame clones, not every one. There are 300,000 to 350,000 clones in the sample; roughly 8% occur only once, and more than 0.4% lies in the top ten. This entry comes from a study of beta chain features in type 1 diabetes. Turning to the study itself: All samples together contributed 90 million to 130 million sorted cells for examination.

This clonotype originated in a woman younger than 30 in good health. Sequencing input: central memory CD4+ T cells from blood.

This CDR3 reads CASSSDPLGGYTF. CDR3 in DNA: TGTGCCAGCAGTTCTGACCCCTTAGGCGGCTACACCTTC. This rearrangement joins TRBV28 to TRBJ1-2; no clear D gene. Trimming shortened V by 4 bases and J by 8 bases, and 14 bases separated the two germline ends. Germline CDR1 MDHEN, CDR2 SYDVKM. This CDR3 has 13 amino acids.